This T cell receptor (beta chain) emerged from a study of blood T cell repertoires in COVID-19. Study-wide context: Both acute and convalescent COVID-19 samples were obtained from the United States, Italy and Spain. The analysed material was cDNA or gDNA that came from T cells, B-cell-depleted T cells, or PBMCs.

Original methodology: Researchers report that nucleated cell counts were estimated from reference gene primer amplification. TCRdb keeps only in-frame clones here, not all; method: immunoSEQ multiplex PCR. The V and J calls and the clone size are those of that table, but D and trimming were determined from the DNA. The sample lists roughly 200,000 clones; more than 70% were seen once. The sequence was collected from a woman aged 80 or over with active or convalescent COVID-19. Sequencing was done on a sample of peripheral blood.

CDR3 bases: TGTGCCAGCAGCTACGTACGGGGGACCTCCTACGAGCAGTACTTC. Translating gives CASSYVRGTSYEQYF. V is TRBV13 and J is TRBJ2-7; weak D call: TRBD2 (6 bases). V lost 4 bases and J lost 0, with 13 bases in between. This CDR3 is built from 15 residues. Germline lookup yields CDR1 PRHDT and CDR2 FYEKMQ (reference sequence).